Included here is one T cell receptor beta chain sequence, with context. Its antigen is as yet unknown. From the 5' RACE reads, TCRdb called clonotypes with MiXCR, one entry per CDR3 protein. Found here are over 200,000 distinct CDR3 sequences, less than 10% of them singletons; the top ten hold just over 5%. Germline loops: CDR1 MNHNS, CDR2 SASEGT. The germline V and J ends were trimmed by 7 bases and 3 bases, with 7 bases remaining between them. This CDR3 region has 12 residues. This sample is part of a study of identical twins. General observations from the study: Analyses based on zero insertions could be partly confounded by invariant MAIT and iNKT cells. Insertions were fewer in abundant cord blood beta clonotypes, whereas memory repertoires showed none of this pattern.

This clonotype was sampled from a woman between 18 and 30 years old in good health. The V call is TRBV6-1, the J call TRBJ1-5; no reliable D call. Sequences were obtained from memory (CD45RO+) T cells sorted from blood. CDR3 nucleotides: TGTGCCAGCATGGACCACAATCAGCCCCAGCATTTT. This codes for CASMDHNQPQHF.